What follows are 5 T cell receptor beta chains derived from one specimen sequenced in a study of blood T cell repertoires in COVID-19. The table came from immunoSEQ multiplex PCR; TCRdb's copy has only in-frame clones and leaves some out. The sample shows 100,000 to 150,000 clones, 55% to 75% of them seen only once. Sequences were obtained from peripheral blood. These receptors all stem from a human donor with acute or convalescent COVID-19. The donor label of this sample is uncertain.

This chain uses TRBV2 with TRBJ2-1, with 8 bases lining up with TRBD2. The trim removed 10 bases at V and 0 bases at J, leaving 11 bases unmatched. This CDR3 has 16 residues. Germline V gene data show CDR1 as SNHLY and CDR2 as FYNNEI. The CDR3 sequence is CATRPRGASSYNEQFF. The CDR3, as DNA: TGTGCCACCCGACCGCGGGGGGCGAGCTCCTACAATGAGCAGTTCTTC.

The chain is built from TRBV4-1 and TRBJ1-6; tentatively, D is TRBD1 (5 bases). CDR1 is MGHRA and CDR2 is YSYEKL in the germline V gene. The CDR3 loop spans 15 amino acids. The V end was cut by 4 bases, the J end by 10 bases, with 17 bases between. CDR3 amino acids: CASSRMGQGRSPLHF. The CDR3 region has the DNA TGCGCCAGCAGCCGGATGGGGCAGGGTCGGTCACCCCTCCACTTT.

The chain recombines TRBV9 with TRBJ1-6; D perhaps matches TRBD1 (6 bases). With 3 bases removed from V and 5 bases from J, the gap between germline ends came to 9 bases. From germline, CDR1 is SGDLS and CDR2 YYNGEE. The length of the CDR3 is 14 residues. The CDR3 DNA is TGTGCCAGCAGCGAGGGGGGGGATAATTCACCCCTCCACTTT. This gives the protein CASSEGGDNSPLHF.

V is TRBV30 and J is TRBJ1-5, with D uncertain. Germline CDR1 is GTSNPN and CDR2 is SVGIG (reference sequence). The ends were cut back, 3 bases at V and 0 bases at J, with 12 bases in the middle. The CDR3 has 15 amino acids. The CDR3: CAWRDKTYSNQPQHF. In DNA form, the CDR3 reads TGTGCCTGGAGAGACAAGACATATAGCAATCAGCCCCAGCATTTT.

The J gene is TRBJ2-6, the V gene TRBV24-1; D may be TRBD1 (5 bases). The V end was cut by 3 bases, the J end by 4 bases, with 9 bases between. Germline V gene data show CDR1 as KGHDR and CDR2 as SFDVKD. The CDR3 is 15 residues long. CDR3 DNA: TGTGCCACCAGTGATCAGGGATCCGGGGCCAACGTCCTGACTTTC. Its translation is CATSDQGSGANVLTF.